Listed below are T cell receptor beta chains from one sample, sequenced in a study of cytomegalovirus exposure and HLA in healthy donors. Method: immunoSEQ multiplex PCR; TCRdb's copy keeps in-frame clones and lacks some. The top ten clones hold roughly 12% of a sample with roughly 120,000 clones, over 65% of them seen once. Sample: PBMCs. These receptors all stem from a woman in her fifties or sixties in good health and CMV-seropositive. Both conserved end residues are part of each CDR3. D genes are given only for firm matches. The size entry is marked missing in some rows and otherwise reads once, few, many or a size class.

clone size: .; J gene: TRBJ1-1; D gene: .; V gene: TRBV9; CDR3 protein: CASSVASGVGAFF; CDR3 DNA: TGTGCCAGCAGCGTAGCGTCGGGGGTCGGGGCTTTCTTT
clone size: .; J gene: TRBJ2-2; D gene: .; V gene: TRBV6-6; CDR3 protein: CASRQTTGELFF; CDR3 DNA: TGTGCCAGCAGACAGACCACCGGGGAGCTGTTTTTT
clone size: .; J gene: TRBJ2-7; D gene: .; V gene: TRBV5-6; CDR3 protein: CASSLAWQGNHEQYF; CDR3 DNA: TGTGCCAGCAGCTTGGCTTGGCAGGGGAACCACGAGCAGTACTTC
clone size: .; J gene: TRBJ2-3; D gene: TRBD1; V gene: TRBV29-1; CDR3 protein: CSVGGQGSTDTQYF; CDR3 DNA: TGCAGCGTGGGTGGACAGGGTAGCACAGATACGCAGTATTTT
clone size: .; J gene: TRBJ1-3; D gene: .; V gene: TRBV15; CDR3 protein: CATSRGQFSSGNTIYF; CDR3 DNA: TGTGCCACCAGCAGAGGACAGTTCTCCTCTGGAAACACCATATATTTT
clone size: .; J gene: TRBJ2-2; D gene: TRBD2; V gene: TRBV9; CDR3 protein: CASSVWGLAENTGELFF; CDR3 DNA: TGTGCCAGCAGCGTTTGGGGACTAGCTGAGAACACCGGGGAGCTGTTTTTT
clone size: .; J gene: TRBJ1-2; D gene: TRBD1; V gene: TRBV11-2; CDR3 protein: CASSRGQGSYGYTF; CDR3 DNA: TGTGCCAGCAGCCGGGGACAGGGGAGCTATGGCTACACCTTC
clone size: .; J gene: TRBJ1-2; D gene: TRBD1; V gene: TRBV6-6; CDR3 protein: CASSYQGASNYGYTF; CDR3 DNA: TGTGCCAGCAGTTACCAGGGGGCGTCTAACTATGGCTACACCTTC
clone size: once; J gene: TRBJ1-2; D gene: .; V gene: TRBV18; CDR3 protein: CASSPGSQSLSYGYTF; CDR3 DNA: TGTGCCAGCTCACCAGGTTCACAGTCACTCTCCTATGGCTACACCTTC
clone size: few; J gene: TRBJ2-7; D gene: TRBD1; V gene: TRBV7-2; CDR3 protein: CASSQGQRQEQYF; CDR3 DNA: TGTGCCAGCAGCCAGGGACAGCGACAAGAGCAGTACTTC
clone size: .; J gene: TRBJ2-5; D gene: .; V gene: TRBV6-1; CDR3 protein: CASSEDRGWETQYF; CDR3 DNA: TGTGCCAGCAGTGAAGATAGGGGGTGGGAGACCCAGTACTTC
clone size: .; J gene: TRBJ2-1; D gene: TRBD2; V gene: TRBV7-2; CDR3 protein: CASSGTSGGYNEQFF; CDR3 DNA: TGTGCCAGCAGCGGGACTAGCGGGGGTTACAATGAGCAGTTCTTC
clone size: .; J gene: TRBJ1-1; D gene: TRBD1; V gene: TRBV15; CDR3 protein: CATSTQLTGAVNTEAFF; CDR3 DNA: TGTGCCACCAGCACCCAATTGACAGGGGCCGTGAACACTGAAGCTTTCTTT
clone size: .; J gene: TRBJ2-6; D gene: .; V gene: TRBV19; CDR3 protein: CASKGSSGANVLTF; CDR3 DNA: TGTGCCAGTAAAGGGAGCTCTGGGGCCAACGTCCTGACTTTC
clone size: .; J gene: TRBJ1-2; D gene: .; V gene: TRBV28; CDR3 protein: CASTPWADYGYTF; CDR3 DNA: TGTGCCAGCACCCCCTGGGCCGACTATGGCTACACCTTC
clone size: .; J gene: TRBJ2-1; D gene: TRBD2; V gene: TRBV27; CDR3 protein: CASSLGTSGHNEQFF; CDR3 DNA: TGTGCCAGCAGTCTAGGGACTAGCGGACACAATGAGCAGTTCTTC
clone size: .; J gene: TRBJ2-7; D gene: TRBD1; V gene: TRBV2; CDR3 protein: CASSGQGAGEQYF; CDR3 DNA: TGTGCCAGCAGCGGACAGGGTGCGGGGGAGCAGTACTTC
clone size: .; J gene: TRBJ1-5; D gene: TRBD1; V gene: TRBV19; CDR3 protein: CASSSDRGQPQHF; CDR3 DNA: TGTGCCAGTAGTAGCGACAGGGGTCAGCCCCAGCATTTT
clone size: .; J gene: TRBJ2-5; D gene: TRBD1; V gene: TRBV11-2; CDR3 protein: CASSFATGGIETQYF; CDR3 DNA: TGTGCCAGCAGCTTTGCGACAGGGGGCATAGAGACCCAGTACTTC
clone size: .; J gene: TRBJ1-4; D gene: TRBD1; V gene: TRBV27; CDR3 protein: CASKSGGGNEKLFF; CDR3 DNA: TGTGCCAGCAAATCAGGGGGCGGTAATGAAAAACTGTTTTTT
clone size: .; J gene: TRBJ2-7; D gene: .; V gene: TRBV27; CDR3 protein: CASSLGIAAPSYEQYF; CDR3 DNA: TGTGCCAGCAGTCTAGGGATAGCGGCCCCCTCCTACGAGCAGTACTTC
clone size: .; J gene: TRBJ1-5; D gene: .; V gene: TRBV19; CDR3 protein: CASKDGAVGGQPQHF; CDR3 DNA: TGTGCCAGTAAAGATGGGGCAGTCGGTGGTCAGCCCCAGCATTTT
clone size: .; J gene: TRBJ2-5; D gene: TRBD2; V gene: TRBV7-8; CDR3 protein: CASSLDFGRAGETQYF; CDR3 DNA: TGTGCCAGCAGCTTAGATTTCGGGAGGGCCGGAGAGACCCAGTACTTC
clone size: .; J gene: TRBJ2-7; D gene: .; V gene: TRBV5-1; CDR3 protein: CASRLDSSFSYEQYF; CDR3 DNA: TGCGCCAGCAGGCTAGACAGCTCCTTTTCCTACGAGCAGTACTTC
clone size: .; J gene: TRBJ2-1; D gene: .; V gene: TRBV5-1; CDR3 protein: CASSLTGTRGNEQFF; CDR3 DNA: TGCGCCAGCAGCCTTACAGGGACAAGAGGGAATGAGCAGTTCTTC
clone size: .; J gene: TRBJ1-2; D gene: .; V gene: TRBV28; CDR3 protein: CASSFSQSPQYGYTF; CDR3 DNA: TGTGCCAGCAGTTTCTCACAGAGCCCCCAGTATGGCTACACCTTC
clone size: .; J gene: TRBJ2-2; D gene: .; V gene: TRBV7-9; CDR3 protein: CASSPGISGELFF; CDR3 DNA: TGTGCCAGCAGCCCCGGGATAAGCGGGGAGCTGTTTTTT
clone size: .; J gene: TRBJ1-3; D gene: .; V gene: TRBV5-4; CDR3 protein: CASSLAGTGNTIYF; CDR3 DNA: TGTGCCAGCAGCTTGGCGGGAACTGGAAACACCATATATTTT
clone size: .; J gene: TRBJ2-1; D gene: TRBD2; V gene: TRBV7-6; CDR3 protein: CASSSTGLEYNEQFF; CDR3 DNA: TGTGCCAGCAGCTCCACGGGACTAGAGTACAATGAGCAGTTCTTC
clone size: .; J gene: TRBJ1-6; D gene: TRBD1; V gene: TRBV27; CDR3 protein: CASSWDRGLPDGGSPLHF; CDR3 DNA: TGTGCCAGCAGCTGGGACAGGGGGCTTCCCGACGGTGGTTCACCCCTCCACTTT
clone size: .; J gene: TRBJ2-7; D gene: TRBD1; V gene: TRBV12-5; CDR3 protein: CASGQGVEQYF; CDR3 DNA: TGTGCTAGTGGTCAGGGGGTTGAGCAGTACTTC
clone size: .; J gene: TRBJ2-1; D gene: TRBD2; V gene: TRBV9; CDR3 protein: CASSLTPGLAGEQFF; CDR3 DNA: TGTGCCAGCAGCCTCACACCGGGACTAGCGGGGGAGCAGTTCTTC
clone size: .; J gene: TRBJ2-3; D gene: .; V gene: TRBV6-5; CDR3 protein: CASRGHSTDTQYF; CDR3 DNA: TGTGCCAGCAGAGGACATTCCACAGATACGCAGTATTTT
clone size: few; J gene: TRBJ2-3; D gene: TRBD1; V gene: TRBV6-4; CDR3 protein: CASSGDSFTDTQYF; CDR3 DNA: TGTGCCAGCAGCGGGGACAGTTTCACAGATACGCAGTATTTT
clone size: .; J gene: TRBJ1-2; D gene: .; V gene: TRBV28; CDR3 protein: CASSRWGGSDYGYTF; CDR3 DNA: TGTGCCAGCAGCCGTTGGGGAGGGTCGGACTATGGCTACACCTTC
clone size: .; J gene: TRBJ1-5; D gene: .; V gene: TRBV28; CDR3 protein: CASKQSNQPQHF; CDR3 DNA: TGTGCCAGCAAACAGTCGAATCAGCCCCAGCATTTT
clone size: .; J gene: TRBJ2-2; D gene: .; V gene: TRBV4-1; CDR3 protein: CASSPSHGRRGNTGELFF; CDR3 DNA: TGCGCCAGCAGCCCCTCCCACGGACGAAGGGGCAACACCGGGGAGCTGTTTTTT
clone size: .; J gene: TRBJ2-1; D gene: TRBD2; V gene: TRBV6-4; CDR3 protein: CASEGTAGTSGYNEQFF; CDR3 DNA: TGTGCCAGCGAGGGGACGGCCGGGACTAGCGGATACAATGAGCAGTTCTTC
clone size: few; J gene: TRBJ1-1; D gene: TRBD1; V gene: TRBV7-9; CDR3 protein: CASSLQGGDTEAFF; CDR3 DNA: TGTGCCAGCAGCCTTCAGGGGGGAGACACTGAAGCTTTCTTT
clone size: .; J gene: TRBJ2-1; D gene: .; V gene: TRBV4-1; CDR3 protein: CASSQVLAISGNEQFF; CDR3 DNA: TGCGCCAGCAGCCAAGTACTAGCTATATCGGGCAATGAGCAGTTCTTC